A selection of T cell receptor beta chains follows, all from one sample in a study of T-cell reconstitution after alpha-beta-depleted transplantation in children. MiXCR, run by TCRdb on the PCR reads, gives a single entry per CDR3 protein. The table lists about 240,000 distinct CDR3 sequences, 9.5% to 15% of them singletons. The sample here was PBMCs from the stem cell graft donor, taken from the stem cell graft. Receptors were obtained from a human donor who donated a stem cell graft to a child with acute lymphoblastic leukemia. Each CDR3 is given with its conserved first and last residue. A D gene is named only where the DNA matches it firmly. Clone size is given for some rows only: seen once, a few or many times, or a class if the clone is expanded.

CDR3 protein: CSVGQGAAEQYF
CDR3 DNA: TGCAGCGTTGGACAGGGGGCAGCCGAGCAGTACTTC
V gene: TRBV29-1
D gene: TRBD1
J gene: TRBJ2-7
clone size: many
CDR3 length: 12

CDR3 protein: CASRERPNEQFF
CDR3 DNA: TGTGCCAGCAGAGAGCGGCCCAATGAGCAGTTCTTC
V gene: TRBV28
D gene: -
J gene: TRBJ2-1
clone size: many
CDR3 length: 12

CDR3 protein: CASSTGTGEILAYNEQFF
CDR3 DNA: TGTGCCAGCAGCACCGGGACAGGGGAAATATTAGCCTACAATGAGCAGTTCTTC
V gene: TRBV12-3/TRBV12-4
D gene: TRBD1
J gene: TRBJ2-1
clone size: many
CDR3 length: 18

CDR3 protein: CASSQGQGLNNEQFF
CDR3 DNA: TGCGCCAGCAGCCAAGGACAGGGGCTTAACAATGAGCAGTTCTTC
V gene: TRBV4-1
D gene: TRBD1
J gene: TRBJ2-1
clone size: many
CDR3 length: 15

CDR3 protein: CASSPGTSGSFETQYF
CDR3 DNA: TGTGCCAGCAGCCCCGGGACTAGCGGGAGTTTCGAGACCCAGTACTTC
V gene: TRBV5-4
D gene: TRBD2
J gene: TRBJ2-5
clone size: many
CDR3 length: 16

CDR3 protein: CSADRVGETQYF
CDR3 DNA: TGCAGTGCGGACCGAGTAGGGGAGACCCAGTACTTC
V gene: TRBV20-1
D gene: -
J gene: TRBJ2-5
clone size: many
CDR3 length: 12

CDR3 protein: CATHPTGGADTQYF
CDR3 DNA: TGTGCCACCCACCCTACCGGGGGCGCAGATACGCAGTATTTT
V gene: TRBV5-6
D gene: -
J gene: TRBJ2-3
clone size: many
CDR3 length: 14

CDR3 protein: CASSLLLSGGEDTQYF
CDR3 DNA: TGTGCCAGCAGTTTATTACTAAGCGGGGGCGAAGATACGCAGTATTTT
V gene: TRBV12-3/TRBV12-4
D gene: TRBD2
J gene: TRBJ2-3
clone size: many
CDR3 length: 16

CDR3 protein: CASSLGNRETQYF
CDR3 DNA: TGCGCCAGCAGCTTGGGGAATCGGGAGACCCAGTACTTC
V gene: TRBV5-1
D gene: -
J gene: TRBJ2-5
clone size: many
CDR3 length: 13

CDR3 protein: CASSPRGYDPNQPQHF
CDR3 DNA: TGTGCCAGCAGCCCCCGCGGATACGATCCTAATCAGCCCCAGCATTTT
V gene: TRBV12-3/TRBV12-4
D gene: -
J gene: TRBJ1-5
clone size: few
CDR3 length: 16

CDR3 protein: CASSLDGSATYEQYF
CDR3 DNA: TGCGCCAGCAGCCTCGACGGTAGCGCTACGTACGAGCAGTACTTC
V gene: TRBV5-1
D gene: -
J gene: TRBJ2-7
clone size: many
CDR3 length: 15

CDR3 protein: CASTQSGSAEAFF
CDR3 DNA: TGTGCCAGCACCCAATCGGGGAGCGCTGAAGCTTTCTTT
V gene: TRBV6-2/TRBV6-3
D gene: -
J gene: TRBJ1-1
clone size: many
CDR3 length: 13

CDR3 protein: CASSLGTGKTQYF
CDR3 DNA: TGTGCCAGCAGCCTCGGGACAGGGAAGACCCAGTACTTC
V gene: TRBV5-6
D gene: TRBD1
J gene: TRBJ2-5
clone size: -
CDR3 length: 13

CDR3 protein: CATSRDRTGELFF
CDR3 DNA: TGTGCCACCAGCAGAGATCGGACCGGGGAGCTGTTTTTT
V gene: TRBV15
D gene: -
J gene: TRBJ2-2
clone size: many
CDR3 length: 13

CDR3 protein: CSAGLAGEADTQYF
CDR3 DNA: TGCAGTGCTGGACTAGCGGGAGAGGCAGATACGCAGTATTTT
V gene: TRBV20-1
D gene: TRBD2
J gene: TRBJ2-3
clone size: many
CDR3 length: 14

CDR3 protein: CASSKTGTVETQYF
CDR3 DNA: TGTGCTAGCAGTAAGACAGGGACCGTTGAGACCCAGTACTTC
V gene: TRBV7-7
D gene: TRBD1
J gene: TRBJ2-5
clone size: few
CDR3 length: 14

CDR3 protein: CASSTGQGSNTEAFF
CDR3 DNA: TGTGCCAGCAGCACGGGACAGGGGTCGAACACTGAAGCTTTCTTT
V gene: TRBV11-2
D gene: TRBD1
J gene: TRBJ1-1
clone size: few
CDR3 length: 15

CDR3 protein: CATGDRGFNEQYF
CDR3 DNA: TGTGCCACTGGGGACAGGGGGTTTAACGAGCAGTACTTC
V gene: TRBV27
D gene: TRBD1
J gene: TRBJ2-7
clone size: many
CDR3 length: 13

CDR3 protein: CSVAGTAKETQYF
CDR3 DNA: TGCAGCGTTGCCGGGACCGCTAAAGAGACCCAGTACTTC
V gene: TRBV29-1
D gene: -
J gene: TRBJ2-5
clone size: many
CDR3 length: 13

CDR3 protein: CSASLAGREAGELFF
CDR3 DNA: TGCAGTGCTAGTTTAGCGGGGCGTGAGGCCGGGGAGCTGTTTTTT
V gene: TRBV20-1
D gene: TRBD2
J gene: TRBJ2-2
clone size: many
CDR3 length: 15

CDR3 protein: CASSSVPYNEQFF
CDR3 DNA: TGCGCCAGCAGCAGCGTGCCCTACAATGAGCAGTTCTTC
V gene: TRBV5-1
D gene: -
J gene: TRBJ2-1
clone size: many
CDR3 length: 13

CDR3 protein: CASSDNSGMNTEAFF
CDR3 DNA: TGTGCCAGCAGTGACAATTCGGGGATGAACACTGAAGCTTTCTTT
V gene: TRBV6-1
D gene: -
J gene: TRBJ1-1
clone size: many
CDR3 length: 15

CDR3 protein: CASSKRRSGANVLTF
CDR3 DNA: TGTGCCAGCAGCAAGAGGAGATCTGGGGCCAACGTCCTGACTTTC
V gene: TRBV21-1
D gene: -
J gene: TRBJ2-6
clone size: many
CDR3 length: 15

CDR3 protein: CASSHEDSDTEAFF
CDR3 DNA: TGCGCCAGCAGCCACGAGGACAGTGACACTGAAGCTTTCTTT
V gene: TRBV4-3
D gene: -
J gene: TRBJ1-1
clone size: many
CDR3 length: 14

CDR3 protein: CSARDFKGEKLFF
CDR3 DNA: TGCAGTGCTAGAGATTTTAAGGGTGAAAAACTGTTTTTT
V gene: TRBV20-1
D gene: -
J gene: TRBJ1-4
clone size: many
CDR3 length: 13

CDR3 protein: CASSLGSGANVLTF
CDR3 DNA: TGCGCCAGCAGCTTGGGCTCTGGGGCCAACGTCCTGACTTTC
V gene: TRBV5-1
D gene: -
J gene: TRBJ2-6
clone size: many
CDR3 length: 14

CDR3 protein: CASSLDGRDQPQHF
CDR3 DNA: TGTGCCAGCAGCTTGGATGGACGGGATCAGCCCCAGCATTTT
V gene: TRBV5-4
D gene: -
J gene: TRBJ1-5
clone size: -
CDR3 length: 14

CDR3 protein: CAISDDRTNSPLHF
CDR3 DNA: TGTGCCATCAGTGACGACAGGACCAATTCACCCCTCCACTTT
V gene: TRBV10-3
D gene: -
J gene: TRBJ1-6
clone size: many
CDR3 length: 14

CDR3 protein: CASSTDRGRGANVLTF
CDR3 DNA: TGTGCCAGCAGCACGGACAGGGGGCGTGGGGCCAACGTCCTGACTTTC
V gene: TRBV5-6
D gene: TRBD1
J gene: TRBJ2-6
clone size: many
CDR3 length: 16

CDR3 protein: CASSYGREPIREQFF
CDR3 DNA: TGTGCCAGCAGTTACGGTCGAGAGCCCATAAGAGAACAGTTCTTC
V gene: TRBV6-2/TRBV6-3
D gene: -
J gene: TRBJ2-1
clone size: many
CDR3 length: 15

CDR3 protein: CSVDMANTGELFF
CDR3 DNA: TGCAGCGTTGACATGGCGAACACCGGGGAGCTGTTTTTT
V gene: TRBV29-1
D gene: -
J gene: TRBJ2-2
clone size: many
CDR3 length: 13

CDR3 protein: CASTHYDRNTEAFF
CDR3 DNA: TGCGCCAGCACACATTACGACAGAAACACTGAAGCTTTCTTT
V gene: TRBV5-1
D gene: -
J gene: TRBJ1-1
clone size: -
CDR3 length: 14

CDR3 protein: CSTNRDYGYTF
CDR3 DNA: TGCAGCACAAACAGAGACTATGGCTACACCTTC
V gene: TRBV29-1
D gene: -
J gene: TRBJ1-2
clone size: many
CDR3 length: 11

CDR3 protein: CSARVGLRYGYTF
CDR3 DNA: TGCAGTGCTAGAGTCGGCTTACGCTATGGCTACACCTTC
V gene: TRBV20-1
D gene: -
J gene: TRBJ1-2
clone size: many
CDR3 length: 13

CDR3 protein: CASSFGGKLDNEQFF
CDR3 DNA: TGTGCCAGCAGCTTCGGGGGGAAACTCGACAATGAGCAGTTCTTC
V gene: TRBV7-6
D gene: TRBD2
J gene: TRBJ2-1
clone size: many
CDR3 length: 15

CDR3 protein: CSARTGTGGYTF
CDR3 DNA: TGCAGTGCTAGGACTGGGACAGGTGGCTACACCTTC
V gene: TRBV20-1
D gene: TRBD1
J gene: TRBJ1-2
clone size: -
CDR3 length: 12

CDR3 protein: CSVAVGGRNEQFF
CDR3 DNA: TGCAGCGTTGCAGTCGGGGGGCGGAATGAGCAGTTCTTC
V gene: TRBV29-1
D gene: -
J gene: TRBJ2-1
clone size: many
CDR3 length: 13

CDR3 protein: CSVEEIGDTQYF
CDR3 DNA: TGCAGCGTTGAAGAGATAGGGGATACGCAGTATTTT
V gene: TRBV29-1
D gene: -
J gene: TRBJ2-3
clone size: many
CDR3 length: 12

CDR3 protein: CASSFLGSGEKLFF
CDR3 DNA: TGTGCCAGCAGTTTTCTAGGATCGGGTGAAAAACTGTTTTTT
V gene: TRBV12-3/TRBV12-4
D gene: -
J gene: TRBJ1-4
clone size: many
CDR3 length: 14

CDR3 protein: CASSQGFEGSSEQYF
CDR3 DNA: TGCGCCAGCAGCCAAGGTTTTGAAGGTTCATCCGAGCAGTACTTC
V gene: TRBV4-3
D gene: -
J gene: TRBJ2-7
clone size: many
CDR3 length: 15

CDR3 protein: CAISIGSQETQYF
CDR3 DNA: TGTGCCATCAGTATCGGGAGCCAAGAGACCCAGTACTTC
V gene: TRBV10-3
D gene: -
J gene: TRBJ2-5
clone size: many
CDR3 length: 13

CDR3 protein: CSAPLAGGNNEQFF
CDR3 DNA: TGCAGTGCTCCCCTAGCGGGGGGTAACAATGAGCAGTTCTTC
V gene: TRBV20-1
D gene: TRBD2
J gene: TRBJ2-1
clone size: many
CDR3 length: 14

CDR3 protein: CASAGTGNTDTQYF
CDR3 DNA: TGTGCCAGCGCCGGGACAGGGAACACAGATACGCAGTATTTT
V gene: TRBV25-1
D gene: TRBD1
J gene: TRBJ2-3
clone size: many
CDR3 length: 14

CDR3 protein: CASSLAGDERGYTF
CDR3 DNA: TGCGCCAGCAGCTTGGCCGGCGATGAACGAGGCTACACCTTC
V gene: TRBV5-1
D gene: -
J gene: TRBJ1-2
clone size: few
CDR3 length: 14

CDR3 protein: CASSYSGTGGTEAFF
CDR3 DNA: TGTGCCAGCAGTTACTCGGGGACAGGGGGCACTGAAGCTTTCTTT
V gene: TRBV6-5
D gene: TRBD1
J gene: TRBJ1-1
clone size: many
CDR3 length: 15

CDR3 protein: CAISETGRSYNEQFF
CDR3 DNA: TGTGCCATCAGTGAGACCGGGAGATCCTACAATGAGCAGTTCTTC
V gene: TRBV10-3
D gene: -
J gene: TRBJ2-1
clone size: many
CDR3 length: 15

CDR3 protein: CASSYIGGAVYEQYF
CDR3 DNA: TGTGCCAGCAGTTACATCGGGGGGGCCGTCTACGAGCAGTACTTC
V gene: TRBV27
D gene: TRBD2
J gene: TRBJ2-7
clone size: many
CDR3 length: 15

CDR3 protein: CASSPIGGGTDTQYF
CDR3 DNA: TGTGCCAGCAGTCCTATTGGGGGGGGCACAGATACGCAGTATTTT
V gene: TRBV27
D gene: TRBD2
J gene: TRBJ2-3
clone size: many
CDR3 length: 15

CDR3 protein: CASSIQMSVMIAKNIQYF
CDR3 DNA: TGTGCCAGTAGTATCCAGATGAGTGTGATGATAGCCAAAAACATTCAGTACTTC
V gene: TRBV19
D gene: -
J gene: TRBJ2-4
clone size: few
CDR3 length: 18

CDR3 protein: CALGPGNTIYF
CDR3 DNA: TGTGCTCTTGGACCCGGAAACACCATATATTTT
V gene: TRBV30
D gene: -
J gene: TRBJ1-3
clone size: many
CDR3 length: 11

CDR3 protein: CASQSWTGQETQYF
CDR3 DNA: TGTGCCAGTCAATCGTGGACAGGCCAAGAGACCCAGTACTTC
V gene: TRBV6-5
D gene: TRBD1
J gene: TRBJ2-5
clone size: many
CDR3 length: 14

CDR3 protein: CASSISGREETQYF
CDR3 DNA: TGTGCCAGCAGCATTAGCGGGAGGGAAGAGACCCAGTACTTC
V gene: TRBV6-5
D gene: TRBD2
J gene: TRBJ2-5
clone size: many
CDR3 length: 14

CDR3 protein: CASSVTSEGTGHTQYF
CDR3 DNA: TGTGCCAGCAGCGTAACCAGCGAGGGGACCGGACATACGCAGTATTTT
V gene: TRBV9
D gene: -
J gene: TRBJ2-3
clone size: many
CDR3 length: 16

CDR3 protein: CASSFRAGDNSPLHF
CDR3 DNA: TGTGCCAGCAGTTTTCGGGCAGGAGATAATTCACCCCTCCACTTT
V gene: TRBV12-3/TRBV12-4
D gene: -
J gene: TRBJ1-6
clone size: many
CDR3 length: 15

CDR3 protein: CASSLGTSGITDTQYF
CDR3 DNA: TGTGCCAGCAGTTTAGGGACTAGCGGGATAACAGATACGCAGTATTTT
V gene: TRBV28
D gene: TRBD2
J gene: TRBJ2-3
clone size: many
CDR3 length: 16

CDR3 protein: CASSVEASGTWTQYF
CDR3 DNA: TGTGCCAGCAGCGTAGAGGCTAGCGGGACCTGGACCCAGTACTTC
V gene: TRBV9
D gene: TRBD2
J gene: TRBJ2-5
clone size: many
CDR3 length: 15

CDR3 protein: CASRGLGGGSSGGELFF
CDR3 DNA: TGTGCCAGCAGGGGACTAGGAGGGGGTTCCTCGGGGGGGGAGCTGTTTTTT
V gene: TRBV25-1
D gene: TRBD2
J gene: TRBJ2-2
clone size: many
CDR3 length: 17